The rows below give T cell receptor beta chains drawn from one sample of a study of Tregs in tolerant kidney transplant recipients. Some clones are missing from TCRdb's copy, which holds only in-frame ones; the method was immunoSEQ multiplex PCR. In the table there are under 50,000 clones, under 95% of which are singletons. Sequencing was done on a sample of Tregs from blood. These receptors were collected from a human donor in good health. Each CDR3 is given with its conserved first and last residue. Each record gives: J gene, V gene, clone size, D gene, CDR3 DNA, CDR3 protein. A D gene is named only where the DNA matches it firmly. Clone size is stated in some rows and not others, as once, few, many or a class when expanded.

TRBJ2-5,TRBV5-4,once,.,TGTGCCAGCAGCCTCCCGACCAACCAAGAGACCCAGTACTTC,CASSLPTNQETQYF
TRBJ1-2,TRBV6-6,.,TRBD1,TGTGCCAGCAGCCGGGACAGGGCTTTTGGTTATGGCTACACCTTC,CASSRDRAFGYGYTF
TRBJ1-3,TRBV2,.,.,TGTGCCAGCAGTCCTCAAGGACGAGGGGCCGGAAACACCATATATTTT,CASSPQGRGAGNTIYF
TRBJ1-1,TRBV6-5,.,.,TGTGCCAGCAGTTACTCGGGCGGGAACACTGAAGCTTTCTTT,CASSYSGGNTEAFF
TRBJ2-3,TRBV29-1,.,TRBD2,TGCAGCGTAGCGGGAGCTGCAGATACGCAGTATTTT,CSVAGAADTQYF
TRBJ1-4,TRBV29-1,.,.,TGCAGCGTTGGGAGGGGCGGTGAAAAACTGTTTTTT,CSVGRGGEKLFF
TRBJ1-2,TRBV21-1,.,.,TGTGCCAGCAGCAAAGACGGTGGCTACACCTTC,CASSKDGGYTF
TRBJ2-1,TRBV14,.,.,TGTGCCAGCAGCCACGGGGCATCCTACAATGAGCAGTTCTTC,CASSHGASYNEQFF
TRBJ2-5,TRBV10-3,.,TRBD1,TGTGCCATCAGTGGACAGGGATTCGGCGAGACCCAGTACTTC,CAISGQGFGETQYF
TRBJ1-2,TRBV18,.,TRBD1,TGTGCCAGCTCACCTCCGGGACAGGGGGCTTGGGGCTACACCTTC,CASSPPGQGAWGYTF
TRBJ1-2,TRBV6-1,.,TRBD1,TGTGCCAGCAGTGAAGGACAGGGTAACTATGGCTACACCTTC,CASSEGQGNYGYTF
TRBJ2-1,TRBV5-1,.,TRBD2,TGCGCCAGCAGCAGTTCTAGCGGGAGGTGGTCCCCCTACAATGAGCAGTTCTTC,CASSSSSGRWSPYNEQFF
TRBJ2-4,TRBV7-9,.,.,TGTGCCAGCAGCTTAGAGGGCCTTGGTGCTCTAGCCAAAAACATTCAGTACTTC,CASSLEGLGALAKNIQYF
TRBJ1-6,TRBV6-5,.,TRBD1,TGTGCCAGCAGTCGACAGGGACGCTCAACCCTCCACTTT,CASSRQGRSTLHF
TRBJ2-5,TRBV5-4,.,TRBD2,TGTGCCAGCAGCGGAGGAGCGTGGCGGGGGGGCCAAGAGACCCAGTACTTC,CASSGGAWRGGQETQYF
TRBJ2-5,TRBV19,.,.,TGTGCCAGTAGTATAGGGGGGCCGGAGACCCAGTACTTC,CASSIGGPETQYF
TRBJ1-1,TRBV5-1,.,.,TGCGCCAGCAGCTTGGGTAGGCTCGGAGGATGGACTGAAGCTTTCTTT,CASSLGRLGGWTEAFF